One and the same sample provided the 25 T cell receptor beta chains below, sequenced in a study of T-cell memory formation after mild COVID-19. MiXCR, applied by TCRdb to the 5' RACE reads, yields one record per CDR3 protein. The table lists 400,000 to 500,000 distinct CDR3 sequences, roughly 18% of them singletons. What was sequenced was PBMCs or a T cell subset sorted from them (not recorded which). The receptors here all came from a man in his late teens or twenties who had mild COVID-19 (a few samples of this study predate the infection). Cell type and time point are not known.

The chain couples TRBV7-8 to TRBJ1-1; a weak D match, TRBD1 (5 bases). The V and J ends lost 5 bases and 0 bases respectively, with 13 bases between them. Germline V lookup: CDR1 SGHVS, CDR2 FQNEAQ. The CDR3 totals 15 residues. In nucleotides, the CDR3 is TGTGCCAGCAGCCCCAGGGAGGGTCTGAACACTGAAGCTTTCTTT. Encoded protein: CASSPREGLNTEAFF. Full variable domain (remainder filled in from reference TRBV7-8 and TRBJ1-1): GAGVSQSPRYKVAKRGQDVALRCDPISGHVSLFWYQQALGQGPEFLTYFQNEAQLDKSGLPSDRFFAERPEGSVSTLKIQRTQQEDSAVYLCASSPREGLNTEAFFGQGTRLTVV.

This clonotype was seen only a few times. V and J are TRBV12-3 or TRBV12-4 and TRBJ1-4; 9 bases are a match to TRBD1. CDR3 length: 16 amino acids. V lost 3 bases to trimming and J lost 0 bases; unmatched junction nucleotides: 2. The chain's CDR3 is CASSLGQGATNEKLFF. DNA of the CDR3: TGTGCCAGCAGTTTGGGACAGGGAGCAACTAATGAAAAACTGTTTTTT.

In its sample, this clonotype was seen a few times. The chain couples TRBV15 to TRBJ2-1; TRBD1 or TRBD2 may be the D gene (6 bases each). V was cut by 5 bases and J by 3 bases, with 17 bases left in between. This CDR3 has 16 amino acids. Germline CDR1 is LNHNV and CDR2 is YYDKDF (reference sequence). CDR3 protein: CATSGYEGGNYNEQFF. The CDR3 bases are TGTGCCACCAGCGGCTACGAGGGGGGAAACTACAATGAGCAGTTCTTC.

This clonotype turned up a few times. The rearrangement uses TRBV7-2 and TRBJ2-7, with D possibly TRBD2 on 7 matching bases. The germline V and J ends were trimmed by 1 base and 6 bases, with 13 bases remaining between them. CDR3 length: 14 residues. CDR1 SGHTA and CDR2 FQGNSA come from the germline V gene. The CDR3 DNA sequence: TGTGCCAGCAGCTTAGGGGCGCGGGGGCTCGAGCAGTACGTC. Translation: CASSLGARGLEQYV.

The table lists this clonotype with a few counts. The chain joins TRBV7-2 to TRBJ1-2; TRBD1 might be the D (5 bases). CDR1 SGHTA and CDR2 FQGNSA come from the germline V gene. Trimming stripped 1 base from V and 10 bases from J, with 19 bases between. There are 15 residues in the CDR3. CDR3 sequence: CASSLEGTAQTHYTF. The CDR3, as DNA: TGTGCCAGCAGCTTAGAGGGGACCGCACAAACACACTACACCTTC.

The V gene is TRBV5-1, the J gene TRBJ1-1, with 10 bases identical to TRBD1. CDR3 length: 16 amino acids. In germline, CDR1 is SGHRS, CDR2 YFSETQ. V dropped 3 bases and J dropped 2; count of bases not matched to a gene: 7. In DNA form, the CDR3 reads TGCGCCAGCAGCTCCGGGACAGGGGTTTTTAACACTGAAGCTTTCTTT. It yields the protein CASSSGTGVFNTEAFF.

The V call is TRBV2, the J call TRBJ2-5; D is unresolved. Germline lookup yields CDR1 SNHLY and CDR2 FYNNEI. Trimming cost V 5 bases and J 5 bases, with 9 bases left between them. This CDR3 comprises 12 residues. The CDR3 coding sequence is TGTGCCAGCAGTAAAGGATCGGAGACCCAGTACTTC. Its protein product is CASSKGSETQYF.

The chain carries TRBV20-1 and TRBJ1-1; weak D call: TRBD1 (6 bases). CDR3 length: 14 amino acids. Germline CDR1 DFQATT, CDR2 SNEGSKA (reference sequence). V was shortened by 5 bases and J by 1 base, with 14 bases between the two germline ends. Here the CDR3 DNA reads TGCAGTGCTCCGGACAGACGACAGAACACTGAAGCTTTCTTT. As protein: CSAPDRRQNTEAFF.

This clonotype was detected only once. CDR3 residues: CASSSSSGRIGEQYF. CDR3 nucleotides: TGTGCCAGCAGTTCCTCTAGCGGGAGGATTGGCGAGCAGTACTTC. The chain uses TRBV6-5 and TRBJ2-7; 11 bases fit TRBD2. The germline gives CDR1 MNHEY, CDR2 SVGAGI. The CDR3 is 15 amino acids. J lost 6 bases, V lost 4 bases, and 8 bases had no gene match.

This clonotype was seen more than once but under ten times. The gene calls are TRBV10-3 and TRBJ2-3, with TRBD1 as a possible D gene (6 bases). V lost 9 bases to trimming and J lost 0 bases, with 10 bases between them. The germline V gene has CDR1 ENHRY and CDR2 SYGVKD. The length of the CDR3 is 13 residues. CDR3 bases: TGTGCCATTTGGACAGCTAGCACAGATACGCAGTATTTT. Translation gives CAIWTASTDTQYF.

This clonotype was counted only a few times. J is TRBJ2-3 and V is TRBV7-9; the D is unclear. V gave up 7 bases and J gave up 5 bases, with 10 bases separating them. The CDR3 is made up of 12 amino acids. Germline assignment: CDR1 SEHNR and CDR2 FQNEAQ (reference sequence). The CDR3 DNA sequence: TGTGCCAGCACCCCGGGTGTAGATACGCAGTATTTT. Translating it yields CASTPGVDTQYF.

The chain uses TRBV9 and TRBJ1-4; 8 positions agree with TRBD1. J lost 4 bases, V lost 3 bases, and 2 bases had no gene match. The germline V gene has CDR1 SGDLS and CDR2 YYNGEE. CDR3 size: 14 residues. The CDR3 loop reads CASSETGDNEKLFF. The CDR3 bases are TGTGCCAGCAGCGAGACAGGGGATAATGAAAAACTGTTTTTT.

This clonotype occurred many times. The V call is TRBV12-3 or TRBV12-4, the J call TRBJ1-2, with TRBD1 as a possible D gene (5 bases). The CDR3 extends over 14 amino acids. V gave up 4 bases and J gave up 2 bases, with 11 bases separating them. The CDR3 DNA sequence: TGTGCCAGCAGTTCCGGGACGTTAAACTATGGCTACACCTTC. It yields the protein CASSSGTLNYGYTF.

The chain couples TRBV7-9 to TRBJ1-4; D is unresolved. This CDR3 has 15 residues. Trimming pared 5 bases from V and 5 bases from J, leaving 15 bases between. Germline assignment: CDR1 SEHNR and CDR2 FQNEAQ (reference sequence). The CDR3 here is CASSRSGLPNEKLFF. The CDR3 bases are TGTGCCAGCAGCCGATCGGGCTTGCCCAATGAAAAACTGTTTTTT.

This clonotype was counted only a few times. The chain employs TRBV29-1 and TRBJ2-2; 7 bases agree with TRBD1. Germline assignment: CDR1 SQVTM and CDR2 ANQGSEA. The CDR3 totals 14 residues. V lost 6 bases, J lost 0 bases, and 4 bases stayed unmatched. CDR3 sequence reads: CSVDDRANTGELFF. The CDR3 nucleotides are TGCAGCGTGGACGACAGGGCGAACACCGGGGAGCTGTTTTTT.

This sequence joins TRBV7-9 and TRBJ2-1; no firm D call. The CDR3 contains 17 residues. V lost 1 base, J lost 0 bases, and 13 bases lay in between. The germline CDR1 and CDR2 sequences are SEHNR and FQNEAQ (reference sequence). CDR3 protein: CASSLVVVSSSYNEQFF. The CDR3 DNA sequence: TGTGCCAGCAGCTTAGTAGTAGTCTCCAGCTCCTACAATGAGCAGTTCTTC. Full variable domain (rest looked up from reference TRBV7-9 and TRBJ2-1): DTGVSQNPRHKITKRGQNVTFRCDPISEHNRLYWYRQTLGQGPEFLTYFQNEAQLEKSRLLSDRFSAERPKGSFSTLEIQRTEQGDSAMYLCASSLVVVSSSYNEQFFGPGTRLTVL.

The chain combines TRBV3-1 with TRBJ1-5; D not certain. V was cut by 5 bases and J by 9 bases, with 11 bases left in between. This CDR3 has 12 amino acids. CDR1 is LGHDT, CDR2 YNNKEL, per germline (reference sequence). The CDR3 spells CASSGPEGPQHF. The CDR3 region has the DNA TGTGCCAGCAGCGGCCCCGAGGGGCCCCAGCATTTT.

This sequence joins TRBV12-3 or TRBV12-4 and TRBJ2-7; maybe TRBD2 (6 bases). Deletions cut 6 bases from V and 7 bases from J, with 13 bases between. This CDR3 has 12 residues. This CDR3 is CASRPGRGEQYF. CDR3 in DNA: TGTGCCAGCAGGCCGGGACGGGGGGAGCAGTACTTC.

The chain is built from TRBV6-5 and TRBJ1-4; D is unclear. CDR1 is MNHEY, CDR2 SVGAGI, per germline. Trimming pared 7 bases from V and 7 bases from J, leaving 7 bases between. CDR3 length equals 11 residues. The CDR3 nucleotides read TGTGCCAGCACGAAAAGTGAAAAACTGTTTTTT. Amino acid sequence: CASTKSEKLFF.

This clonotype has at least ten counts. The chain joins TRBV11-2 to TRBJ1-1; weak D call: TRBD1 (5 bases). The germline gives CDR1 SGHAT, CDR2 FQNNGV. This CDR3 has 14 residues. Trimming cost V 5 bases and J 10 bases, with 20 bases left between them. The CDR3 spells CASSKLVGDAGAFF. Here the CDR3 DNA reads TGTGCCAGCAGCAAGCTGGTCGGGGACGCGGGAGCTTTCTTT.

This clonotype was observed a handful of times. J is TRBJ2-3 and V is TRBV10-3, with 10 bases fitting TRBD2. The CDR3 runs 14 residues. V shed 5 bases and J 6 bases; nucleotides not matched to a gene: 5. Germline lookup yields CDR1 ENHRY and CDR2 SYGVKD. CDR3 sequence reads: CAISILAGDDTQYF. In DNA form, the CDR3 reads TGTGCCATCAGTATCCTAGCGGGGGACGATACGCAGTATTTT.

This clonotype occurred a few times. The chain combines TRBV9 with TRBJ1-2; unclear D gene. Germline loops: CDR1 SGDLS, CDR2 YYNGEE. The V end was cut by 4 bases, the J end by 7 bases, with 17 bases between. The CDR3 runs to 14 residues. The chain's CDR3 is CASSPQTRESGYTF. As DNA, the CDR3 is TGTGCCAGCAGCCCGCAGACCCGAGAAAGTGGCTACACCTTC.

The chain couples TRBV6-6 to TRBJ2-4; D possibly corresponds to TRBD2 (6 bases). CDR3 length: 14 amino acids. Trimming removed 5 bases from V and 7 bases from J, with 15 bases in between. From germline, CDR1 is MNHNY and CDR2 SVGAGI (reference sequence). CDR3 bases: TGTGCCAGCAGTATAGCGGCCCGAAGTAACATTCAGTACTTC. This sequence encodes CASSIAARSNIQYF.

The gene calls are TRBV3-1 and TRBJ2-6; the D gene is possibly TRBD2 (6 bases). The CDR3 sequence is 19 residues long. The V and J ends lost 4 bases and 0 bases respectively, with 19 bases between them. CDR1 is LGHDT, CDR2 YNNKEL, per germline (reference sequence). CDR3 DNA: TGTGCCAGCAGCCCAAGAGTAGGCAGGGAGGACTCTGGGGCCAACGTCCTGACTTTC. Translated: CASSPRVGREDSGANVLTF.

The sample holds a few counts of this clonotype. CDR3 amino acids: CASSLDVAGGMIEKLFF. CDR3 sequence (DNA): TGCGCCAGCAGCTTGGACGTGGCCGGAGGGATGATCGAAAAACTGTTTTTT. The chain employs TRBV5-1 and TRBJ1-4; D is uncertain. From germline, CDR1 is SGHRS and CDR2 YFSETQ. V was cut by 0 bases and J by 8 bases, with 20 bases left in between. The length of the CDR3 is 17 residues. The whole variable domain, filled in from reference TRBV5-1 and TRBJ1-4, reads KAGVTQTPRYLIKTRGQQVTLSCSPISGHRSVSWYQQTPGQGLQFLFEYFSETQRNKGNFPGRFSGRQFSNSRSEMNVSTLELGDSALYLCASSLDVAGGMIEKLFFGSGTQLSVL.